This record concerns one TCR beta chain sequence. Its antigen specificity is not known. No qualities accompany the bases; no much larger clone lies one base away. The library was produced with the immunoSEQ multiplex PCR assay. The clones in this table, taken by TCRdb from immuneACCESS, are in-frame only. Not every clone is retained; where verified, under half of the shortfall comes from an unresolved V gene, and the cause of the rest is unknown. In this sample the table shows 70,000 to 80,000 clones, roughly 94% of which occur a single time. 0.58% of the sample is taken by the ten largest. The data were obtained in a study of T cell changes during pregnancy in multiple sclerosis (dated by TCRdb to 2018 to 2020). About the study as a whole: In women with multiple sclerosis, the researchers looked at how the T cell repertoire shifted as pregnancy progressed.

V is pared back by 7 bases and J by 4 bases, with 14 bases lying between the germline termini. In the germline V gene (reference sequence), CDR1 corresponds to SEHNR and CDR2 to FQNEAQ. Spanning cysteine to phenylalanine, the CDR3 consists of 13 amino acids. The DNA shown is the 39-base CDR3, in frame from base 1. The sequencing here drew on peripheral blood, taken in the third trimester of pregnancy. The clonotype comes from a female donor with multiple sclerosis, enrolled in a pregnancy study. This receptor chain uses TRBV7-9 and TRBJ2-7, with TRBD2 as a weak D call on 6 bases. The nucleotide sequence reads as follows: TGTGCCAGCACCCGGGCGGGGCCTTACGAGCAGTACTTC. The encoded protein is CASTRAGPYEQYF.